This passage covers 21 T cell receptor beta chains from one sample sequenced in a study of shared T cell receptors in the human thymus. Sequenced by immunoSEQ multiplex PCR; TCRdb stores in-frame clones only, minus some. Among about 660,000 clones, roughly 90% were seen once, and the ten largest hold around 0.01%. This same sample was also part of a study on human thymus T cells.

Sequencing was done on a sample of thymocytes. The source of these receptors is a boy younger than two with a congenital heart defect.

The chain combines TRBV7-9 with TRBJ2-7; 12 bases line up with TRBD2. CDR3 size: 14 residues. Trimming took 6 bases from V and 3 from J; bases not matched to a gene: 3. The germline CDR1 and CDR2 sequences are SEHNR and FQNEAQ (reference sequence). The CDR3 region has the DNA TGTGCCAGCAGTCCTAGCGGGAGGGACTACGAGCAGTACTTC. It translates to CASSPSGRDYEQYF.

The chain combines TRBV5-5 with TRBJ2-1; TRBD2 agrees at 13 bases. After removal of 4 bases from V and 4 bases from J, the junction contained 5 bases not matched to a gene. The CDR3 runs 16 residues. Germline assignment: CDR1 SGHKS and CDR2 YYEKEE (reference sequence). CDR3 bases: TGTGCCAGCAGCCTAGCACTAGCGGGAGGGTACAATGAGCAGTTCTTC. It is translated as CASSLALAGGYNEQFF. The whole variable domain, remainder taken from reference TRBV5-5 and TRBJ2-1, is DAGVTQSPTHLIKTRGQQVTLRCSPISGHKSVSWYQQVLGQGPQFIFQYYEKEERGRGNFPDRFSARQFPNYSSELNVNALLLGDSALYLCASSLALAGGYNEQFFGPGTRLTVL.

J is TRBJ2-1 and V is TRBV29-1; TRBD1 might be the D (5 bases). With 3 bases removed from V and 7 bases from J, the gap between germline ends came to 19 bases. CDR3 size: 15 residues. The germline gives CDR1 SQVTM, CDR2 ANQGSEA. CDR3 nucleotides: TGCAGCGTTGAGGGAAGGGGTCTCGGGCGGAATGAGCAGTTCTTC. Translating gives CSVEGRGLGRNEQFF.

The V gene is TRBV28, the J gene TRBJ2-7, with 7 bases fitting TRBD1. J gave up 0 bases and V 10 bases, and 6 bases lay outside the gene matches. The CDR3 extends over 13 amino acids. In germline, CDR1 is MDHEN, CDR2 SYDVKM. The DNA for the CDR3 is TGTGCCACCCAGGACAGGCTCTCCTACGAGCAGTACTTC. This translates into CATQDRLSYEQYF.

The rearrangement joins TRBV14 to TRBJ1-4; D is uncertain. Per the germline V gene, CDR1 is SGHDN and CDR2 is FVKESK. This CDR3 region has 12 residues. V lost 0 bases and J 14 bases, leaving 10 bases between the germline ends. The CDR3 sequence: CASSQDNSQLFF. CDR3 nucleotides: TGTGCCAGCAGCCAAGACAACAGTCAGCTGTTTTTT.

Regarding this clone: Sequence at one end of the junction differs from germline and may be a read error. The J gene is TRBJ1-2, the V gene TRBV10-3; D perhaps matches TRBD1 (5 bases). The CDR3 contains 12 residues. Per the germline V gene, CDR1 is ENHRY and CDR2 is SYGVKD. The CDR3 sequence is CAIRTASYSYTF. The CDR3 nucleotides are TGTGCCATCAGGACAGCGAGCTATAGCTACACCTTC.

J is TRBJ1-1 and V is TRBV7-3; 9 bases are shared with TRBD1. Trimming cost V 5 bases and J 1 base; bases outside gene matches: 5. Per the germline V gene, CDR1 is SGHTA and CDR2 is FQGTGA. The CDR3 runs 15 residues. The CDR3 nucleotides read TGTGCCAGCAGCCGGACAGGGGAGAAGAACACTGAAGCTTTCTTT. Its protein product is CASSRTGEKNTEAFF.

V is TRBV5-1 and J is TRBJ2-3; TRBD1 matches 9 bases. There are 17 residues in the CDR3. CDR1 is SGHRS, CDR2 YFSETQ, per germline. Trimming took 0 bases from V and 0 from J; bases not matched to a gene: 5. CDR3 bases: TGCGCCAGCAGCTTGGGGGACAGGGAGTCCAGCACAGATACGCAGTATTTT. Its translation is CASSLGDRESSTDTQYF.

The chain is built from TRBV5-4 and TRBJ2-7; D is unclear. CDR1 and CDR2 (germline): SGHNT, YYREEE (reference sequence). V lost 0 bases and J 2 bases, leaving 12 bases between the germline ends. This CDR3 is built from 15 residues. CDR3 in DNA: TGTGCCAGCAGCTTGGGCCGGAGTCTTACCTACGAGCAGTACTTC. It yields the protein CASSLGRSLTYEQYF.

The table lists this clone with a few counts. The chain links TRBV5-4 to TRBJ1-4; D might be TRBD1 (6 bases). The CDR3 contains 14 residues. Trimming cost V 4 bases and J 7 bases, with 14 bases left between them. Germline values: CDR1 SGHNT, CDR2 YYREEE (reference sequence). The CDR3 sequence is CASSPGTRGEKLFF. The CDR3 DNA sequence: TGTGCCAGCAGCCCGGGAACCAGGGGTGAAAAACTGTTTTTT.

Only a few counts were recorded for this clone. The chain links TRBV19 to TRBJ2-5; no reliable D call. V dropped 3 bases and J dropped 0 bases, with 8 bases sitting between them. The CDR3 is 14 amino acids. Per the germline V gene, CDR1 is LNHDA and CDR2 is SQIVND (reference sequence). The CDR3 sequence: CASSIKADQETQYF. CDR3 sequence (DNA): TGTGCCAGTAGTATCAAGGCGGACCAAGAGACCCAGTACTTC.

The genes are TRBV7-6 and TRBJ2-3; TRBD2 aligns across 13 bases. CDR1 and CDR2 from the germline V gene are SGHVS and FNYEAQ. This CDR3 is built from 16 residues. V lost 4 bases to trimming and J lost 4 bases; unmatched junction nucleotides: 5. CDR3 in amino acids: CASSCTLAGGPDTQYF. The CDR3 DNA is TGTGCCAGCAGCTGTACACTAGCGGGAGGGCCAGATACGCAGTATTTT.

The rearrangement uses TRBV2 and TRBJ2-1; a weak D match, TRBD2 (6 bases). The V gene's germline CDR1 is SNHLY and CDR2 FYNNEI. Deletions cut 5 bases from V and 12 bases from J, with 14 bases between. The CDR3 spans 12 residues. CDR3 region: CASSRTSAGQFF. DNA of the CDR3: TGTGCCAGCAGTAGGACCTCAGCGGGGCAGTTCTTC.

V is TRBV5-4 and J is TRBJ2-1; 10 bases match TRBD1. The ends lost 4 bases at V and 8 bases at J; junction bases unmatched: 6. The CDR3 extends over 14 amino acids. Per germline, CDR1 SGHNT and CDR2 YYREEE (reference sequence). The CDR3 sequence is CASSPRDRGDEQFF. The CDR3 bases are TGTGCCAGCAGCCCGAGGGACAGGGGCGATGAGCAGTTCTTC.

The CDR3 DNA follows: TGTGCCAGCAGCCACTTAACAGGGATGGCGACCCAGTACTTC. Its protein product is CASSHLTGMATQYF. J is TRBJ2-5 and V is TRBV4-2; possibly TRBD1 for D (6 bases). V was cut by 3 bases and J by 7 bases, with 15 bases left in between. Germline-derived CDR1 and CDR2 are LGHNA and YNFKEQ. The length of the CDR3 is 14 residues.

This rearrangement joins TRBV4-3 to TRBJ1-3; D gene unclear. The germline V and J ends were trimmed by 0 bases and 2 bases, with 14 bases remaining between them. This CDR3 has 17 residues. Germline CDR1 reads LGHNA; CDR2 reads YSLEER. CDR3 residues: CASSQEVSPPPGNTIYF. The CDR3 DNA reads as TGCGCCAGCAGCCAAGAGGTTAGTCCCCCGCCTGGAAACACCATATATTTT.

V is TRBV6-1 and J is TRBJ1-2, with D maybe TRBD1 (6 bases). Per germline, CDR1 MNHNS and CDR2 SASEGT. CDR3 length: 19 amino acids. Trimming took 1 base from V and 8 from J, leaving 29 bases between them. The CDR3 spells CASSEGPYTDSSNIWGYTF. The DNA for the CDR3 is TGTGCCAGCAGTGAAGGCCCATATACGGACAGCTCCAATATATGGGGCTACACCTTC.

J is TRBJ2-3 and V is TRBV10-3, with 10 bases fitting TRBD2. Germline values: CDR1 ENHRY, CDR2 SYGVKD. Germline trimming cut 5 bases from V and 6 bases from J; bases unmatched to any gene: 8. This CDR3 has 15 amino acids. For the CDR3, the DNA is TGTGCCATCAGTCGGGCTAGCGGGAGAAAGGATACGCAGTATTTT. This sequence encodes CAISRASGRKDTQYF.

This clone appeared once. J is TRBJ2-5 and V is TRBV5-5; the D gene is possibly TRBD2 (10 bases). Trimming pared 3 bases from V and 5 bases from J, leaving 20 bases between. CDR1 SGHKS and CDR2 YYEKEE come from the germline V gene (reference sequence). The length of the CDR3 is 16 residues. CDR3 loop: CASSSDRGLARETQYF. CDR3 bases: TGTGCCAGCAGCTCGGACAGGGGACTAGCGCGCGAGACCCAGTACTTC.

The chain is built from TRBV15 and TRBJ2-1, with TRBD2 identical over 16 bases. Losses at the gene ends were 4 bases for V and 7 bases for J; bases not matched to a gene: 16. Germline-derived CDR1 and CDR2 are LNHNV and YYDKDF (reference sequence). This CDR3 spans 20 amino acids. The CDR3 sequence: CATSIRSGTSGRVLWNEQFF. In DNA, the CDR3 is TGTGCCACCAGCATCCGGTCCGGGACTAGCGGGAGGGTTCTGTGGAATGAGCAGTTCTTC. Full variable domain (missing parts from reference TRBV15 and TRBJ2-1): DAMVIQNPRYQVTQFGKPVTLSCSQTLNHNVMYWYQQKSSQAPKLLFHYYDKDFNNEADTPDNFQSRRPNTSFCFLDIRSPGLGDTAMYLCATSIRSGTSGRVLWNEQFFGPGTRLTVL.

The chain joins TRBV18 to TRBJ2-3, with a weak D call TRBD2 (6 bases). The germline V gene has CDR1 KGHSH and CDR2 LQKENI. The CDR3 totals 13 residues. V gave up 6 bases and J gave up 4 bases, with 11 bases separating them. The CDR3 here is CASSQIAADTQYF. The CDR3 DNA is TGTGCCAGCTCTCAGATAGCGGCAGATACGCAGTATTTT.